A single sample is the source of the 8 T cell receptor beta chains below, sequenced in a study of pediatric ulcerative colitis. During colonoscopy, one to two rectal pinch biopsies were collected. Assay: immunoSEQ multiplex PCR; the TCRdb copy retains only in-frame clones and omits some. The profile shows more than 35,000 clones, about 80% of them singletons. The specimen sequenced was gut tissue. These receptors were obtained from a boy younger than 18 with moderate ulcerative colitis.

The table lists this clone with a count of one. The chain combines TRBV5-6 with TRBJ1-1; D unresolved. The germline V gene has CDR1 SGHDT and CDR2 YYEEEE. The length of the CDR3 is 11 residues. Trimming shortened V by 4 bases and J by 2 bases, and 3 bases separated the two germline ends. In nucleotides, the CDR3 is TGTGCCAGCAGCATAAACACTGAAGCTTTCTTT. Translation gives CASSINTEAFF. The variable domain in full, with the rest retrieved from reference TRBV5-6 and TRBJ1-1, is DAGVTQSPTHLIKTRGQQVTLRCSPKSGHDTVSWYQQALGQGPQFIFQYYEEEERQRGNFPDRFSGHQFPNYSSELNVNALLLGDSALYLCASSINTEAFFGQGTRLTVV.

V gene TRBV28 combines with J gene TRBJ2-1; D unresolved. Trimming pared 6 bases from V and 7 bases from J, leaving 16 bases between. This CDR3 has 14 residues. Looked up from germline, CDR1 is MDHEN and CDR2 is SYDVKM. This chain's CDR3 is CASRTLGLLNEQFF. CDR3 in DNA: TGTGCCAGCAGAACCCTAGGATTACTGAATGAGCAGTTCTTC. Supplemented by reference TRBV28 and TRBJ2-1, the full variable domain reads DVKVTQSSRYLVKRTGEKVFLECVQDMDHENMFWYRQDPGLGLRLIYFSYDVKMKEKGDIPEGYSVSREKKERFSLILESASTNQTSMYLCASRTLGLLNEQFFGPGTRLTVL.

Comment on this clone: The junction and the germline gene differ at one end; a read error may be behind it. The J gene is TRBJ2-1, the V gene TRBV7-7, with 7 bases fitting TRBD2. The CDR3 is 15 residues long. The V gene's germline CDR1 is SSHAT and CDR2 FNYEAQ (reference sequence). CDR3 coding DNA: TGTGCTAGCAGCTTAGAGGGCAGCACCGGGGGGGAGCAGTTCTTC. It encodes CASSLEGSTGGEQFF.

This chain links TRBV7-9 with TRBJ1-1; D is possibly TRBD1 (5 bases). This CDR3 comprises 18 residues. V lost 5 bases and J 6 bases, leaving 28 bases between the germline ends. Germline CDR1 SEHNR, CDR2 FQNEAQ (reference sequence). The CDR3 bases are TGTGCCAGCAGCGAGCCCAAATGGGGGGGTCTTAAAGTCTCTGAAGCTTTCTTT. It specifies CASSEPKWGGLKVSEAFF.

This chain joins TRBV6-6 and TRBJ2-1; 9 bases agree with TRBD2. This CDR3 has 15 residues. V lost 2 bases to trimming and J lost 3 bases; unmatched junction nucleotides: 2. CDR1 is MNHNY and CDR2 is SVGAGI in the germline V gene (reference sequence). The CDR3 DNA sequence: TGTGCCAGCAGTTACCAGCGGGGGGACTACAATGAGCAGTTCTTC. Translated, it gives CASSYQRGDYNEQFF.

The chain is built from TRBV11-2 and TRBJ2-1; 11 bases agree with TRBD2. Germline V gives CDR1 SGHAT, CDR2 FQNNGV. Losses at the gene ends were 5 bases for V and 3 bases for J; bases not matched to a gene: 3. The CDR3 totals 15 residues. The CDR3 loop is CASSAGTSGYNEQFF. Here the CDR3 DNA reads TGTGCCAGCAGCGCCGGGACTAGCGGCTACAATGAGCAGTTCTTC.

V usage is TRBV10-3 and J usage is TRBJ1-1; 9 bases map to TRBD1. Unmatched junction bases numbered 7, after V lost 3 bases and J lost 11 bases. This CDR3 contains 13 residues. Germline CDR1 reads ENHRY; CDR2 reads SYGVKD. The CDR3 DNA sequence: TGTGCCATCAGTGAAGGGACAGGGACCTCGGCTTTCTTT. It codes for CAISEGTGTSAFF.

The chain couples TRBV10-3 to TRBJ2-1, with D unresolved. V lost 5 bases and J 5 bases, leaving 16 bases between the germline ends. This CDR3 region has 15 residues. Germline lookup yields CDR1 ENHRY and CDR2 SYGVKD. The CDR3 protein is CAISQGSDLDNEQFF. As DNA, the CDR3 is TGTGCCATCAGTCAAGGATCAGACTTGGACAATGAGCAGTTCTTC.